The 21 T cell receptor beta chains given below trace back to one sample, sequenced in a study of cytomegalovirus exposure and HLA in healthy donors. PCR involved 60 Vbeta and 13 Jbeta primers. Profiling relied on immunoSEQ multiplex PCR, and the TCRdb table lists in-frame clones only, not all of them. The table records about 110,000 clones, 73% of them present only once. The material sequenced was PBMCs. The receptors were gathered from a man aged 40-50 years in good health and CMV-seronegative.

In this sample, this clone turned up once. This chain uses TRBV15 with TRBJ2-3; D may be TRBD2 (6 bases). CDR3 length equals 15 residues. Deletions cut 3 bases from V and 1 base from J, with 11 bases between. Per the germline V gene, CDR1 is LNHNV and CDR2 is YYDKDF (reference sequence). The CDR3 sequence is CATSRAGRGTDTQYF. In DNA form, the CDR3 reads TGTGCCACCAGCAGGGCGGGGCGAGGCACAGATACGCAGTATTTT.

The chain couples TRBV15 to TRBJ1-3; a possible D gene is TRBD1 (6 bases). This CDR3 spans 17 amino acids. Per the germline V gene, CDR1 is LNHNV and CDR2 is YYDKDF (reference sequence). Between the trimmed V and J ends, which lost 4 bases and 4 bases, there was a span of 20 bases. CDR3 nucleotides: TGTGCCACCAGCACCCTTACTTGGGACACCCAAGGAAACACCATATATTTT. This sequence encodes CATSTLTWDTQGNTIYF.

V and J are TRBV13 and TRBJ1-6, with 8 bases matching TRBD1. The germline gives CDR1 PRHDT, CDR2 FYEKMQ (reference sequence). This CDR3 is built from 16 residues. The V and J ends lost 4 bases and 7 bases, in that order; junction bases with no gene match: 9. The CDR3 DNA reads TGTGCCAGCAGCTCCGCCGACAGGGGCGAGAATTCACCCCTCCACTTT. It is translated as CASSSADRGENSPLHF.

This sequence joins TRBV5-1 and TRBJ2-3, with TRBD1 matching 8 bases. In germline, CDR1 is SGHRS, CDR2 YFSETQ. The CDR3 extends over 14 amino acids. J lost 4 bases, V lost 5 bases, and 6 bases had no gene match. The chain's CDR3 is CASSMDRVADTQYF. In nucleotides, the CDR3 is TGCGCCAGCAGTATGGACAGGGTTGCAGATACGCAGTATTTT.

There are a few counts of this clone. Written as DNA, the CDR3 is TGCAGCGGGAGTAGCGGGGGGGCCGGGAATGAGCAGTTCTTC. Protein: CSGSSGGAGNEQFF. The rearrangement uses TRBV29-1 and TRBJ2-1; 11 bases line up with TRBD2. There are 14 residues in the CDR3. Germline V gene data show CDR1 as SQVTM and CDR2 as ANQGSEA. J was trimmed by 7 bases and V by 7 bases; bases with no gene match: 9.

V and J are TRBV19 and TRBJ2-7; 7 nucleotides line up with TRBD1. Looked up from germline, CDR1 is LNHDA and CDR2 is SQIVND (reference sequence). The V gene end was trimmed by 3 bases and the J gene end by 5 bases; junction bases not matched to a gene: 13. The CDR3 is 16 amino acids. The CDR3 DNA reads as TGTGCCAGTAGTATTAAGAAGGGACAGTTGGTCCACGAGCAGTACTTC. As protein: CASSIKKGQLVHEQYF. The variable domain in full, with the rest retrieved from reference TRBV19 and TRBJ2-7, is DGGITQSPKYLFRKEGQNVTLSCEQNLNHDAMYWYRQDPGQGLRLIYYSQIVNDFQKGDIAEGYSVSREKKESFPLTVTSAQKNPTAFYLCASSIKKGQLVHEQYFGPGTRLTVT.

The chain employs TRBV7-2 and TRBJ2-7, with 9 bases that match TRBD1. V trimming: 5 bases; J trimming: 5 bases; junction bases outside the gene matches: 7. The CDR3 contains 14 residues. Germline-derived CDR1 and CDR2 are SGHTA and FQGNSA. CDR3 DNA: TGTGCCAGCAGCATGGGACAGGGTTCCAACGAGCAGTACTTC. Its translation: CASSMGQGSNEQYF. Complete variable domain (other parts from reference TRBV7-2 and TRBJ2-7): GAGVSQSPSNKVTEKGKDVELRCDPISGHTALYWYRQSLGQGLEFLIYFQGNSAPDKSGLPSDRFSAERTGGSVSTLTIQRTQQEDSAVYLCASSMGQGSNEQYFGPGTRLTVT.

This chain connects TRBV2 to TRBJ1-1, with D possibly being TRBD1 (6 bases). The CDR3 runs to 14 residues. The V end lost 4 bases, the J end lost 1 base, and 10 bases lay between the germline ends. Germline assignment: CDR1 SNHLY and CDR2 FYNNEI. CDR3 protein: CASSAQGRNTEAFF. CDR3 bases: TGTGCCAGCAGTGCACAGGGTAGGAACACTGAAGCTTTCTTT.

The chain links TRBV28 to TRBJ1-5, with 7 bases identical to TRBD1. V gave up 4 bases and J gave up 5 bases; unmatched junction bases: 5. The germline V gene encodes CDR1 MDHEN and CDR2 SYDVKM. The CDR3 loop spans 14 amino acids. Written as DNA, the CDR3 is TGTGCCAGCAGTTCAACAGGGGCGTATCAGCCCCAGCATTTT. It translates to CASSSTGAYQPQHF.

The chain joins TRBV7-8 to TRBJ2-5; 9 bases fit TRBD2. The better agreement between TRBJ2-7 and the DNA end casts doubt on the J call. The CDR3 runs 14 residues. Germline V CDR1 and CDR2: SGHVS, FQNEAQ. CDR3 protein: CASSLVRGGGEQYF. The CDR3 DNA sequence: TGTGCCAGCAGCTTAGTGCGGGGGGGCGGCGAGCAGTACTTC.

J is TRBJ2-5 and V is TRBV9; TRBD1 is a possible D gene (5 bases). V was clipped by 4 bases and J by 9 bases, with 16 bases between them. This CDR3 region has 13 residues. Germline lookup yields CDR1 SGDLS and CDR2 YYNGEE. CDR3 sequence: CASSPRTRTPQYF. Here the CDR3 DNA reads TGTGCCAGCAGCCCCCGGACAAGGACCCCCCAGTACTTC.

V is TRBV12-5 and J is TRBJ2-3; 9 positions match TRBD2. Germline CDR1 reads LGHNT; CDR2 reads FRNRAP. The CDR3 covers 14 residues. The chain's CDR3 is CAVPAGGRADTQYF. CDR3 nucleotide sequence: TGTGCAGTACCGGCGGGGGGGCGGGCAGATACGCAGTATTTT.

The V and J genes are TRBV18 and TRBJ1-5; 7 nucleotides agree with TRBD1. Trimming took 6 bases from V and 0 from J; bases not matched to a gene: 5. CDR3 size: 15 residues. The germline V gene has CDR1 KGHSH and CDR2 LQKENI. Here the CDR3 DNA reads TGTGCCAGCTCTCGACAGGGAAATAGCAATCAGCCCCAGCATTTT. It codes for CASSRQGNSNQPQHF.

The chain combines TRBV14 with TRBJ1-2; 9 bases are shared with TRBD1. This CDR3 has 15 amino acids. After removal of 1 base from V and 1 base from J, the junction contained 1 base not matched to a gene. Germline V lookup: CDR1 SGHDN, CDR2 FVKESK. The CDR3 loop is CASSQGQGGNYGYTF. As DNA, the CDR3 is TGTGCCAGCAGCCAAGGACAGGGGGGTAACTATGGCTACACCTTC. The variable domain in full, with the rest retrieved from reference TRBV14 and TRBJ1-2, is EAGVTQFPSHSVIEKGQTVTLRCDPISGHDNLYWYRRVMGKEIKFLLHFVKESKQDESGMPNNRFLAERTGGTYSTLKVQPAELEDSGVYFCASSQGQGGNYGYTFGSGTRLTVV.

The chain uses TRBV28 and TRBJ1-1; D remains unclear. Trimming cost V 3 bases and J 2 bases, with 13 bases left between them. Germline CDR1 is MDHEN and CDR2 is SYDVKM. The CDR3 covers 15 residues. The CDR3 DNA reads TGTGCCAGCAGTTTGGGTGGGCCGCCTAACACTGAAGCTTTCTTT. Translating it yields CASSLGGPPNTEAFF.

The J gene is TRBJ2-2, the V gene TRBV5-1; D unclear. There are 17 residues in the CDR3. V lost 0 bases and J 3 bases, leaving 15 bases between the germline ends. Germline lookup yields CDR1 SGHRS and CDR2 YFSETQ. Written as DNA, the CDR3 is TGCGCCAGCAGCTTGGGACTCTCGATAACGGACACCGGGGAGCTGTTTTTT. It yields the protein CASSLGLSITDTGELFF.

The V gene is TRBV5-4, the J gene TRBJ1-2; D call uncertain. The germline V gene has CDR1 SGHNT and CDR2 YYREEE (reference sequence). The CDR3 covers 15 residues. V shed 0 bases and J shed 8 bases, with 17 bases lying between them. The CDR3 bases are TGTGCCAGCAGCTTGGAACCAGGTGTGGTTAAAGGCTACACCTTC. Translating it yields CASSLEPGVVKGYTF.

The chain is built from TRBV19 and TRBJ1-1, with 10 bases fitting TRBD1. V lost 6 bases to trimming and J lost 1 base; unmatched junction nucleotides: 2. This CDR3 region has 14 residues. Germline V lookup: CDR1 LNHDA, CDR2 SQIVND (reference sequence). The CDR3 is CASRRDRGNTEAFF. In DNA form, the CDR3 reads TGTGCCAGTAGAAGGGACAGGGGGAACACTGAAGCTTTCTTT.

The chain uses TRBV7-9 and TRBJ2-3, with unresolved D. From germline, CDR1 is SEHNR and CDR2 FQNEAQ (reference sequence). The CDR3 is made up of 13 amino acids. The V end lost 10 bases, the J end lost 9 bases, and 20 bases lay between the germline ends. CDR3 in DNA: TGTGCCACAGATGAGACTCCGGCTTGGACGCAGTATTTT. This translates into CATDETPAWTQYF.

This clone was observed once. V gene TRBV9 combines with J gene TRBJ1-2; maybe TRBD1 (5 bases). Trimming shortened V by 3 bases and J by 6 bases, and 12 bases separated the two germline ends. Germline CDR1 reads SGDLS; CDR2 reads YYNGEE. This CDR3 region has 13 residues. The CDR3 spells CASSAGGTHGYTF. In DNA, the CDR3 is TGTGCCAGCAGCGCCGGCGGGACCCATGGCTACACCTTC.

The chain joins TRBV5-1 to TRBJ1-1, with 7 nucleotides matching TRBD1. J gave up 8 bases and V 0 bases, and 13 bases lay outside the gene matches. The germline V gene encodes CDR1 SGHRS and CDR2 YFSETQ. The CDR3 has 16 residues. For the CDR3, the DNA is TGCGCCAGCAGCTTGGGGGGACACCAGGGGGGCGGCGAAGCTTTCTTT. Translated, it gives CASSLGGHQGGGEAFF.